A single T cell receptor beta chain is shown here with its context. This record comes from a study of T-cell reconstitution after alpha-beta-depleted transplantation in children. Unique molecular identifiers tagged the TCRbeta library. Each CDR3 protein gets one entry after TCRdb re-called the PCR reads with MiXCR. Here the sample spans more than 550,000 distinct CDR3 sequences, 10% being singletons. The V gene end was trimmed by 2 bases and the J gene end by 2 bases; junction bases not matched to a gene: 2. CDR3 size: 16 residues. This sequence originates from a human donor who donated a stem cell graft to a child with acute myeloid leukemia. This sequence joins TRBV12-3 or TRBV12-4 and TRBJ2-1, with 11 bases fitting TRBD2. The sequencing here drew on PBMCs from the stem cell graft donor, taken from the stem cell graft. The CDR3 DNA sequence: TGTGCCAGCAGTTTAAGTAGCGGGAGGGCCTACAATGAGCAGTTCTTC. The encoded protein is CASSLSSGRAYNEQFF.